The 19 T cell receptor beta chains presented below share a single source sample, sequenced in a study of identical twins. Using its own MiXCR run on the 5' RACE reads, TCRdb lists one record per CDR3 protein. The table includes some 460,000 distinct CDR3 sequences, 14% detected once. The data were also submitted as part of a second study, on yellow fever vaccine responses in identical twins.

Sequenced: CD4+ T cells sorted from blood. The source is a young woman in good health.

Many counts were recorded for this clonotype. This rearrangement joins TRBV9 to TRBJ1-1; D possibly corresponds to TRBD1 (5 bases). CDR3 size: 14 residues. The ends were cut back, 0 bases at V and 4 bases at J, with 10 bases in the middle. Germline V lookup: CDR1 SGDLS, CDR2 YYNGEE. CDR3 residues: CASSVGTQGTEAFF. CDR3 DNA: TGTGCCAGCAGCGTAGGAACCCAGGGCACTGAAGCTTTCTTT.

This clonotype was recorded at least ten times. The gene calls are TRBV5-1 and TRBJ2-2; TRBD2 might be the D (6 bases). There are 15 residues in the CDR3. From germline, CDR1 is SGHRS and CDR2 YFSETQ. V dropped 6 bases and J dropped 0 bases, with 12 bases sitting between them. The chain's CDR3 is CASTPGLTNTGELFF. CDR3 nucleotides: TGCGCCAGCACCCCGGGACTGACGAACACCGGGGAGCTGTTTTTT.

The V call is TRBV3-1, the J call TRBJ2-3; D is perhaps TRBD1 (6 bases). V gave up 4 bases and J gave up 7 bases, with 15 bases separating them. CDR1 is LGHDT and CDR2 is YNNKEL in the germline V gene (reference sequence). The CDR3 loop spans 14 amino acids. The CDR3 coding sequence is TGTGCCAGCAGCCGGATAGGGGACATGAATACGCAGTATTTT. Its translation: CASSRIGDMNTQYF.

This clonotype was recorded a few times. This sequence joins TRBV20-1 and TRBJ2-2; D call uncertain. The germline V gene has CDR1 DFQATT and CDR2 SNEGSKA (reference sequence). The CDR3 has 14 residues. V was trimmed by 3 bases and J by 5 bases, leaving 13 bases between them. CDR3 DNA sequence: TGCAGTGCTAGGCCCCAGGTCCTTACCGGGGAGCTGTTTTTT. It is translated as CSARPQVLTGELFF.

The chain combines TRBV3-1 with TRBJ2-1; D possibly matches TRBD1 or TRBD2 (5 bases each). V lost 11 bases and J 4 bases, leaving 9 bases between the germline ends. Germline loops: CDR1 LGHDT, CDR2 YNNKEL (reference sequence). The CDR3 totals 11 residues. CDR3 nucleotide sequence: TGTGCCGTGGGGGAATACAATGAGCAGTTCTTC. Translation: CAVGEYNEQFF.

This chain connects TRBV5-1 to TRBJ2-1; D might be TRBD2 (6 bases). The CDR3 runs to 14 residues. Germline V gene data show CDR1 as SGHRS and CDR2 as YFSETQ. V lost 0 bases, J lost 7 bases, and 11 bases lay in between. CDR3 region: CASSLDSGRNEQFF. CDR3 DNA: TGCGCCAGCAGCTTGGATTCGGGGAGGAATGAGCAGTTCTTC.

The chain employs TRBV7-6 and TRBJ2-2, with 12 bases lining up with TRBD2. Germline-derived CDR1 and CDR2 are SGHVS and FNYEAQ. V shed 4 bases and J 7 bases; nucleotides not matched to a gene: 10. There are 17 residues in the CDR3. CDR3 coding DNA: TGTGCCAGCAGCTCAGTCGGACTAGCGGGGAAGGGCGGGGAGCTGTTTTTT. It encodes CASSSVGLAGKGGELFF.

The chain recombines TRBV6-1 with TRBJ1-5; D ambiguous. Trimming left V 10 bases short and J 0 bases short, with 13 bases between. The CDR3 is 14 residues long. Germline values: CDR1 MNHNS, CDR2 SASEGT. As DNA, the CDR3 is TGTGCCACATGGAGCCGGTATAGCAATCAGCCCCAGCATTTT. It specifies CATWSRYSNQPQHF.

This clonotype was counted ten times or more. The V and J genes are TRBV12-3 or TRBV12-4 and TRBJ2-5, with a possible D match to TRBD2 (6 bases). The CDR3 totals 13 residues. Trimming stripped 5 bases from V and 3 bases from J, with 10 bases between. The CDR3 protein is CASSPTGEETQYF. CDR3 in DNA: TGTGCCAGCAGTCCGACGGGGGAAGAGACCCAGTACTTC.

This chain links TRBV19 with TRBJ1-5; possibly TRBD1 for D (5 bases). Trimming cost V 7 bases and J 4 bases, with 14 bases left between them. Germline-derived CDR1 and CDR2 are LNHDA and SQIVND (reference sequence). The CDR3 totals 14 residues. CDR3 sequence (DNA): TGTGCCAGTATGGACACGCCAGGGAATCAGCCCCAGCATTTT. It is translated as CASMDTPGNQPQHF.

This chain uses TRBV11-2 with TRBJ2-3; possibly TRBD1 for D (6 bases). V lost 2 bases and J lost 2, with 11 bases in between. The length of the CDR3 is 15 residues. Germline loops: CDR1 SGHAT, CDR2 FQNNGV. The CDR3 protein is CASSLWAGDTDTQYF. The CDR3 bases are TGTGCCAGCAGCTTATGGGCAGGGGACACAGATACGCAGTATTTT.

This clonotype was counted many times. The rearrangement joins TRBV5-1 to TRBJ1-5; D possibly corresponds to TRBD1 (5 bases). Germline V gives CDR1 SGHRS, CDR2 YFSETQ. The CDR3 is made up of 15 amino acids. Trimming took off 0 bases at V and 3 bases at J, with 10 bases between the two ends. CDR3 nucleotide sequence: TGCGCCAGCAGCTTGGTTGCAGGGCCCAATCAGCCCCAGCATTTT. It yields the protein CASSLVAGPNQPQHF. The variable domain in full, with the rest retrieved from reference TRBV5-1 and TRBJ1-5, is KAGVTQTPRYLIKTRGQQVTLSCSPISGHRSVSWYQQTPGQGLQFLFEYFSETQRNKGNFPGRFSGRQFSNSRSEMNVSTLELGDSALYLCASSLVAGPNQPQHFGDGTRLSIL.

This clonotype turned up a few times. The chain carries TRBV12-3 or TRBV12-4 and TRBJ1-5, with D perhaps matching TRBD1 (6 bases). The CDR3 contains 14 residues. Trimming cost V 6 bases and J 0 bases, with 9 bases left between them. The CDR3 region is CASRKQGSNQPQHF. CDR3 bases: TGTGCCAGCAGAAAACAGGGTAGCAATCAGCCCCAGCATTTT.

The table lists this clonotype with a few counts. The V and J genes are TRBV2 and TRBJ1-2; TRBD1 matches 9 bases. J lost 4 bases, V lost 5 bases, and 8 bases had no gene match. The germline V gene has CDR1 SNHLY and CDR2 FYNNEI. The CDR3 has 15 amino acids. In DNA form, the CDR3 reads TGTGCCAGCAGTCGTTCCGGGACAGGGACCTATGGCTACACCTTC. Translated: CASSRSGTGTYGYTF.

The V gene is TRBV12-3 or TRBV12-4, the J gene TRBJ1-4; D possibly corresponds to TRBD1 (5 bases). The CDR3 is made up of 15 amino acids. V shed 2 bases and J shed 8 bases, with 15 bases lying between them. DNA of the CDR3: TGTGCCAGCAGTTTACGGGTGGGGCTGGGAGAAAAACTGTTTTTT. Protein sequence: CASSLRVGLGEKLFF.

DNA for the CDR3: TGCGCCAGCAGCTTGGTCCGTCGGGAAGAAGACGAGCAGTACTTC. Its translation is CASSLVRREEDEQYF. The rearrangement uses TRBV5-1 and TRBJ2-7, with a weak D call TRBD2 (5 bases). The germline CDR1 and CDR2 sequences are SGHRS and YFSETQ. Trimming cost V 0 bases and J 5 bases, with 15 bases left between them. The CDR3 is 15 amino acids.

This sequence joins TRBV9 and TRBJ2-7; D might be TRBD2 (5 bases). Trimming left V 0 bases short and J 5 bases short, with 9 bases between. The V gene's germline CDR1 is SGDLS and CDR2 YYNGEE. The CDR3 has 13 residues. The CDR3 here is CASSVGGRNEQYF. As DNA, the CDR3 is TGTGCCAGCAGCGTAGGAGGGCGCAACGAGCAGTACTTC.

CDR3 amino acids: CASSLVFREETDTQYF. The DNA of the CDR3 is TGTGCCAGCAGCCTTGTATTCAGGGAGGAGACAGATACGCAGTATTTT. The V call is TRBV5-6, the J call TRBJ2-3, with a possible D match to TRBD2 (6 bases). Germline lookup yields CDR1 SGHDT and CDR2 YYEEEE. Trimming left V 4 bases short and J 3 bases short, with 18 bases between. The CDR3 is 16 amino acids.

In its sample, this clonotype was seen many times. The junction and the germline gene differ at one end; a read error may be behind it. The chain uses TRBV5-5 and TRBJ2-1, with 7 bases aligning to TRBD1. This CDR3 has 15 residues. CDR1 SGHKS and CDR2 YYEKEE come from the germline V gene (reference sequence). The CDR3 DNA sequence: TGTGCCAGCAGCTTGGGACAGGGAATCTACTATGAGCAGTTCTTC. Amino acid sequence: CASSLGQGIYYEQFF.